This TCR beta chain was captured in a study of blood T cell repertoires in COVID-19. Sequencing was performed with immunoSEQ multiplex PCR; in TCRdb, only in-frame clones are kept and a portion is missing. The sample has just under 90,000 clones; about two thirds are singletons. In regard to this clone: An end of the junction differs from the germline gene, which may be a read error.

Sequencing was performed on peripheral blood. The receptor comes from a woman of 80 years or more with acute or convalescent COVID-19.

The CDR3 loop is CTWAWGAGNTIYF. CDR3 bases: TGTACCTGGGCCTGGGGCGCCGGAAACACCATATATTTT. The chain carries TRBV30 and TRBJ1-3; tentatively, D is TRBD1 (5 bases). Germline V gene lookup returns CDR1 GTSNPN and CDR2 SVGIG (reference sequence). This CDR3 is 13 amino acids long.